A selection of T cell receptor beta chains follows, all from one sample in a study of Tregs in tolerant kidney transplant recipients. TCRdb's table, derived via immunoSEQ multiplex PCR, lists solely in-frame clones and lacks some. In the table there are about 60,000 clones, roughly 92% of which are singletons. The sequenced sample was CD8+ T cells from blood, obtained before the transplant. The source of these receptors is a human donor who received a combined kidney and bone marrow transplant. The CDR3 runs from the conserved cysteine through the conserved F or W. D genes are given only for firm matches.

TRBJ1-5 | TRBV7-9 | TRBD1 | CASSPPGTGPNQPQHF | TGTGCCAGCAGCCCTCCCGGGACAGGGCCCAACCAGCCCCAGCATTTT
TRBJ1-5 | TRBV7-9 | . | CASSLGGIIQPQHF | TGTGCCAGCAGCTTGGGAGGGATCATTCAGCCCCAGCATTTT
TRBJ1-5 | TRBV13 | TRBD1 | CASSSGQGINQPQHF | TGTGCCAGCAGCTCCGGACAGGGCATCAATCAGCCCCAGCATTTT
TRBJ1-2 | TRBV7-2 | . | CASSFQGGYTF | TGTGCCAGCAGCTTTCAGGGGGGCTACACCTTC
TRBJ1-2 | TRBV6-1 | . | CASSEASSPVYGYTF | TGTGCCAGCAGTGAAGCCAGTTCTCCCGTCTATGGCTACACCTTC
TRBJ1-5 | TRBV7-2 | . | CASSLAAYGESQPQHF | TGTGCCAGCAGCTTAGCAGCCTATGGAGAGAGTCAGCCCCAGCATTTT
TRBJ2-7 | TRBV29-1 | TRBD1 | CSVRQGMQEQYF | TGCAGCGTTCGACAGGGGATGCAAGAACAGTACTTC
TRBJ2-7 | TRBV5-1 | . | CASSLEASVSYEQYF | TGCGCCAGCAGCTTGGAAGCTAGCGTCTCCTACGAGCAGTACTTC
TRBJ1-1 | TRBV15 | TRBD1 | CATSIGPRGDTEAFF | TGTGCCACCAGCATCGGGCCCAGGGGGGACACTGAAGCTTTCTTT
TRBJ2-2 | TRBV2 | TRBD2 | CASLGLAETNTGELFF | TGTGCCAGCCTGGGACTAGCGGAGACGAACACCGGGGAGCTGTTTTTT
TRBJ1-1 | TRBV28 | TRBD1 | CASSLGKGANWKNTEAFF | TGTGCCAGCAGTTTAGGAAAGGGGGCGAACTGGAAGAACACTGAAGCTTTCTTT
TRBJ2-6 | TRBV7-6 | . | CASSFKSSGANVLTF | TGTGCCAGCAGCTTTAAGAGCTCTGGGGCCAACGTCCTGACTTTC
TRBJ2-7 | TRBV19 | . | CASSIGSGLIWF | TGTGCCAGTAGTATTGGTTCAGGGTTGATTTGGTTC
TRBJ2-1 | TRBV7-2 | . | CASSLLGEGGEQFF | TGTGCCAGCAGCTTACTCGGGGAGGGGGGTGAGCAGTTCTTC
TRBJ2-3 | TRBV7-2 | TRBD2 | CASSFGTSGGAPEPQYF | TGTGCCAGCAGCTTCGGGACTAGCGGAGGGGCCCCCGAGCCGCAGTATTTT
TRBJ2-7 | TRBV5-1 | . | CASSLVGRVAYEQYF | TGCGCCAGCAGCTTGGTAGGCCGGGTGGCCTACGAGCAGTACTTC
TRBJ1-6 | TRBV13 | . | CASSLGAYRANNSPLHF | TGTGCCAGCAGCTTGGGGGCCTACAGGGCCAATAATTCCCCCCTCCACTTT